This paragraph covers one T cell receptor beta chain sequence. Germline and junction disagree at one end, which may indicate a read error. CDR3 length: 12 amino acids. Per germline, CDR1 SGHRS and CDR2 YFSETQ. This specimen belongs to a study of blood T cell repertoires in COVID-19. Turning to the study itself: The origin of the acute and convalescent COVID-19 samples was the United States, Italy and Spain. T cells, B-cell-depleted T cells, or PBMCs supplied cDNA or gDNA.

In the original workflow: Scientists estimated how many nucleated cells there were by amplifying reference gene primers. Sequenced by immunoSEQ multiplex PCR; TCRdb stores in-frame clones only, minus some. The V and J calls and the clone size are those of that table, but D and trimming were determined from the DNA. The sample has about 240,000 clones, 87% seen once. The receptor was derived from a man aged 60 to 75 who had recovered from COVID-19. The rearrangement links TRBV5-1 to TRBJ2-2, with D possibly being TRBD1 (6 bases). Sequencing was carried out using peripheral blood. CDR3 in DNA: TGCGCCACCAAAGGACCTCAAGGGGGGCTGTTTTTT. This encodes CATKGPQGGLFF. The whole variable domain, remainder taken from reference TRBV5-1 and TRBJ2-2, is KAGVTQTPRYLIKTRGQQVTLSCSPISGHRSVSWYQQTPGQGLQFLFEYFSETQRNKGNFPGRFSGRQFSNSRSEMNVSTLELGDSALYLCATKGPQGGLFFGEGSRLTVL.